The 16 T cell receptor beta chains presented below share a single source sample, sequenced in a study of blood T cell repertoires in COVID-19. The data were produced by immunoSEQ multiplex PCR, yet TCRdb's version contains in-frame clones alone and is incomplete. Of 85,000 to 130,000 clones in the sample, about two thirds were seen once. Sequencing was carried out using peripheral blood. These receptors all stem from a human donor with acute or convalescent COVID-19. The donor label of this sample is uncertain.

The V call is TRBV5-5, the J call TRBJ2-3; the D gene is possibly TRBD1 (6 bases). Trimming shortened V by 4 bases and J by 4 bases, and 16 bases separated the two germline ends. CDR3 length: 15 amino acids. Germline CDR1 and CDR2: SGHKS and YYEKEE (reference sequence). CDR3: CASSPRGRTSDTQYF. In DNA form, the CDR3 reads TGTGCCAGCAGCCCCAGGGGTAGGACGTCAGATACGCAGTATTTT. The whole variable domain, remainder taken from reference TRBV5-5 and TRBJ2-3, is DAGVTQSPTHLIKTRGQQVTLRCSPISGHKSVSWYQQVLGQGPQFIFQYYEKEERGRGNFPDRFSARQFPNYSSELNVNALLLGDSALYLCASSPRGRTSDTQYFGPGTRLTVL.

This clone was detected only once. The V call is TRBV3-1 (or the pseudogene TRBV3-2), the J call TRBJ2-2; D remains unclear. CDR1 and CDR2 from the germline V gene are LGHDT and YNNKEL (reference sequence). Trimming cost V 1 base and J 2 bases, with 5 bases left between them. This CDR3 is 14 amino acids long. The CDR3 loop is CASSQVRNTGELFF. Here the CDR3 DNA reads TGTGCCAGCAGCCAAGTGCGTAACACCGGGGAGCTGTTTTTT.

The chain is built from TRBV7-8 and TRBJ2-2; no definite D call. CDR1 is SGHVS, CDR2 FQNEAQ, per germline. The CDR3 loop spans 12 amino acids. Trimming took off 1 base at V and 8 bases at J, with 5 bases between the two ends. As DNA, the CDR3 is TGTGCCAGCAGCTTAGGTCCAGGGGAGCTGTTTTTT. Encoded protein: CASSLGPGELFF.

This clone was seen a handful of times. The chain couples TRBV7-2 to TRBJ1-2; D might be TRBD1 (6 bases). CDR1 and CDR2 from the germline V gene are SGHTA and FQGNSA. The CDR3 is 13 amino acids. V lost 5 bases and J lost 4, with 11 bases in between. The CDR3 is CASSLRTAYGYTF. DNA for the CDR3: TGTGCCAGCAGCCTCAGGACAGCCTATGGCTACACCTTC.

The V gene is TRBV13, the J gene TRBJ1-4; maybe TRBD1 (5 bases). The CDR3 length is 16 residues. Germline V CDR1 and CDR2: PRHDT, FYEKMQ (reference sequence). V was shortened by 0 bases and J by 5 bases, with 13 bases between the two germline ends. The CDR3 DNA sequence: TGTGCCAGCAGCTTAGGGGGGAAGGGGTCCAATGAAAAACTGTTTTTT. Amino acid sequence: CASSLGGKGSNEKLFF.

V and J are TRBV19 and TRBJ1-1; D ambiguous. From germline, CDR1 is LNHDA and CDR2 SQIVND (reference sequence). Trimming stripped 3 bases from V and 5 bases from J, with 10 bases between. This CDR3 contains 13 residues. The CDR3 coding sequence is TGTGCCAGTAGTATGAGGAGGGAAACTGAAGCTTTCTTT. Protein product: CASSMRRETEAFF.

This clone appeared once. The gene calls are TRBV7-2 and TRBJ1-2; no reliable D call. Germline lookup yields CDR1 SGHTA and CDR2 FQGNSA. The V end lost 1 base, the J end lost 2 bases, and 11 bases lay between the germline ends. This CDR3 spans 15 amino acids. CDR3 region: CASSLGAFSNYGYTF. CDR3 nucleotide sequence: TGTGCCAGCAGCTTAGGGGCATTTTCGAACTATGGCTACACCTTC.

The chain combines TRBV6-5 with TRBJ1-2; TRBD1 matches 7 bases. The CDR3 has 12 residues. V shed 7 bases, J shed 3 bases, and the junction held 2 bases outside the gene matches. Germline-derived CDR1 and CDR2 are MNHEY and SVGAGI. The CDR3: CASKRGHYGYTF. DNA for the CDR3: TGTGCCAGCAAAAGGGGGCACTATGGCTACACCTTC.

The chain combines TRBV10-2 with TRBJ2-7; 7 bases map to TRBD1. CDR3 length: 13 amino acids. Per the germline V gene, CDR1 is WSHSY and CDR2 is SAAADI. Unmatched junction bases numbered 5, after V lost 6 bases and J lost 3 bases. CDR3 bases: TGCGCCAGCAGCCGGACAGGCGTCTACGAGCAGTACGTC. Translation gives CASSRTGVYEQYV.

The chain links TRBV19 to TRBJ1-5, with D tentatively TRBD1 (6 bases). V was clipped by 5 bases and J by 0 bases, with 14 bases between them. Germline CDR1 reads LNHDA; CDR2 reads SQIVND (reference sequence). The CDR3 spans 16 residues. CDR3 region: CASSPGVGDSNQPQHF. CDR3 bases: TGTGCCAGTAGTCCAGGGGTGGGGGATAGCAATCAGCCCCAGCATTTT.

V is TRBV19 and J is TRBJ1-2; 9 nucleotides line up with TRBD1. The CDR3 spans 14 residues. Trimming took 5 bases from V and 5 from J; bases not matched to a gene: 6. Looked up from germline, CDR1 is LNHDA and CDR2 is SQIVND (reference sequence). In nucleotides, the CDR3 is TGTGCCAGTAGTCCGGGACAGGGTGGATATGGCTACACCTTC. Amino acid sequence: CASSPGQGGYGYTF.

The rearrangement uses TRBV28 and TRBJ1-2, with D tentatively TRBD1 (6 bases). V lost 3 bases to trimming and J lost 3 bases, with 11 bases between them. Germline CDR1 and CDR2: MDHEN and SYDVKM. This CDR3 spans 14 amino acids. The CDR3 coding sequence is TGTGCCAGCAGTTTCACAGGGAGGGACTATGGCTACACCTTC. Translation: CASSFTGRDYGYTF.

This clone was observed once. The chain carries TRBV18 and TRBJ1-6, with D uncertain. Per the germline V gene, CDR1 is KGHSH and CDR2 is LQKENI. V dropped 6 bases and J dropped 6 bases, with 12 bases sitting between them. This CDR3 region has 14 residues. CDR3 region: CASSTYGSNSPLHF. For the CDR3, the DNA is TGTGCCAGCTCCACGTACGGGTCTAATTCACCCCTCCACTTT.

This clone was seen a handful of times. The chain recombines TRBV27 with TRBJ2-5; D is uncertain. Trimming took 6 bases from V and 1 from J, leaving 12 bases between them. This CDR3 contains 14 residues. Germline values: CDR1 MNHEY, CDR2 SMNVEV (reference sequence). CDR3 protein: CASRARTVQETQYF. CDR3 bases: TGTGCCAGCAGGGCCCGTACCGTCCAAGAGACCCAGTACTTC.

The rearrangement joins TRBV28 to TRBJ1-5; 7 bases are a match to TRBD1. Germline-derived CDR1 and CDR2 are MDHEN and SYDVKM. V lost 6 bases and J lost 8; bases outside the gene matches: 10. The CDR3 consists of 14 residues. The CDR3 loop is CASSFEGAIEPQHF. In DNA form, the CDR3 reads TGTGCCAGCAGCTTCGAGGGGGCGATAGAGCCCCAGCATTTT.

The J gene is TRBJ2-1, the V gene TRBV7-2, with TRBD2 matching over 9 bases. The V gene's germline CDR1 is SGHTA and CDR2 FQGNSA. The length of the CDR3 is 15 residues. The V gene end was trimmed by 5 bases and the J gene end by 9 bases; junction bases not matched to a gene: 11. For the CDR3, the DNA is TGTGCCAGCAGCCGGGCTAGCGGGGATGTTCGTGAGCAGTTCTTC. It is translated as CASSRASGDVREQFF.